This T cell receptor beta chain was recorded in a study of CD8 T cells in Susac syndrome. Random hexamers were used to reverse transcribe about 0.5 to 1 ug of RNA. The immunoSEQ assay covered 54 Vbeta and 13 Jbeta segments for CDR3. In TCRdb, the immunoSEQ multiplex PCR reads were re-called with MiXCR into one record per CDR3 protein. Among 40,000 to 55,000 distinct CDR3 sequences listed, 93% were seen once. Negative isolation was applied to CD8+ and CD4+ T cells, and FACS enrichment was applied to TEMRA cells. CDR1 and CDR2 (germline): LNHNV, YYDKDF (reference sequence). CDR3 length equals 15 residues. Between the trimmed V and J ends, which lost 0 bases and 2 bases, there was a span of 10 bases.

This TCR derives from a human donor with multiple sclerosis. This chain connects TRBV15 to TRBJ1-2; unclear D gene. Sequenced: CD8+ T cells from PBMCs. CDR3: CATSRDLSGNYGYTF. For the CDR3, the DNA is TGTGCCACCAGCAGAGATTTGTCGGGGAACTATGGCTACACCTTC. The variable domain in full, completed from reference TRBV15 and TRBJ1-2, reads DAMVIQNPRYQVTQFGKPVTLSCSQTLNHNVMYWYQQKSSQAPKLLFHYYDKDFNNEADTPDNFQSRRPNTSFCFLDIRSPGLGDTAMYLCATSRDLSGNYGYTFGSGTRLTVV.